The 31 T cell receptor beta chains below all came from one sample that was sequenced in a study of T cell changes during pregnancy in multiple sclerosis. Repertoires were generated with immunoSEQ multiplex PCR, while TCRdb's copy carries only in-frame clones and drops some. This repertoire shows tens of thousands of clones, around nine tenths found once; its top ten account for 3%. The source material was CD8+ T cells from peripheral blood mononuclear cells, sampled before pregnancy. The origin of the receptors is a female donor with multiple sclerosis, enrolled in a pregnancy study.

The chain uses TRBV4-3 and TRBJ2-1; TRBD2 matches at 9 bases. V shed 0 bases, J shed 6 bases, and the junction held 12 bases outside the gene matches. CDR1 LGHNA and CDR2 YSLEER come from the germline V gene. The CDR3 runs to 18 residues. The CDR3 DNA follows: TGCGCCAGCAGCCAAGATCGACTAGCGGCCCTCGGTGGCAATGAGCAGTTCTTC. Its protein is CASSQDRLAALGGNEQFF.

The J gene is TRBJ2-7, the V gene TRBV5-4, with D perhaps matching TRBD2 (6 bases). V lost 0 bases to trimming and J lost 7 bases, with 14 bases between them. The length of the CDR3 is 14 residues. From germline, CDR1 is SGHNT and CDR2 YYREEE (reference sequence). CDR3 region: CASSLVGGAGEQYF. The CDR3 bases are TGTGCCAGCAGCTTGGTCGGGGGAGCAGGGGAGCAGTACTTC.

CDR3: CASGGRGADTQYF. In nucleotides, the CDR3 is TGTGCCAGCGGAGGGCGGGGGGCAGATACGCAGTATTTT. V gene TRBV6-5 combines with J gene TRBJ2-3, with 8 bases matching TRBD2. Germline V gene sequence: CDR1 MNHEY, CDR2 SVGAGI. The CDR3 consists of 13 residues. V trimming: 8 bases; J trimming: 4 bases; junction bases outside the gene matches: 5.

This chain links TRBV27 with TRBJ2-2; tentative D call: TRBD2 (5 bases). The V end was cut by 8 bases, the J end by 5 bases, with 9 bases between. Per germline, CDR1 MNHEY and CDR2 SMNVEV (reference sequence). CDR3 length: 12 amino acids. This CDR3 is CASGESTGELFF. The CDR3 nucleotides are TGTGCCAGCGGGGAGTCGACCGGGGAGCTGTTTTTT.

This chain connects TRBV5-4 to TRBJ2-2; 9 bases line up with TRBD2. J gave up 6 bases and V 1 base, and 10 bases lay outside the gene matches. The CDR3 spans 17 residues. The germline V gene encodes CDR1 SGHNT and CDR2 YYREEE (reference sequence). CDR3 coding DNA: TGTGCCAGCAGCTTGAAATTTGCGGGGGGGAGATCCGGGGAGCTGTTTTTT. Encoded protein: CASSLKFAGGRSGELFF.

The chain combines TRBV7-6 with TRBJ1-1; D is ambiguous. CDR1 and CDR2 (germline): SGHVS, FNYEAQ. Deletions cut 8 bases from V and 6 bases from J, with 16 bases between. This CDR3 has 13 amino acids. CDR3 bases: TGTGCCAGCGGCCCTTTGGGAGTCCCTGAAGCTTTCTTT. It is translated as CASGPLGVPEAFF.

V and J are TRBV6-5 and TRBJ2-1; 9 nucleotides align to TRBD1. Germline V gene sequence: CDR1 MNHEY, CDR2 SVGAGI. V shed 5 bases and J 9 bases; nucleotides not matched to a gene: 5. The CDR3 runs to 13 residues. For the CDR3, the DNA is TGTGCCAGCAGTACCGGGACAGGGTTTGAGCAGTTCTTC. Protein product: CASSTGTGFEQFF.

The chain employs TRBV7-2 and TRBJ2-3; TRBD2 aligns across 7 bases. V lost 5 bases, J lost 3 bases, and 8 bases stayed unmatched. This CDR3 is built from 15 residues. From germline, CDR1 is SGHTA and CDR2 FQGNSA. In nucleotides, the CDR3 is TGTGCCAGCAGCCCCGGACTAGTGGCGACAGATACGCAGTATTTT. Translating gives CASSPGLVATDTQYF.

This chain uses TRBV27 with TRBJ2-5; the D gene is possibly TRBD1 (6 bases). The CDR3 has 14 amino acids. V was shortened by 5 bases and J by 4 bases, with 14 bases between the two germline ends. CDR1 is MNHEY and CDR2 is SMNVEV in the germline V gene (reference sequence). DNA for the CDR3: TGTGCCAGCAGTCTAGACAGGCGCGGAGAGACCCAGTACTTC. As protein: CASSLDRRGETQYF.

This sequence joins TRBV19 and TRBJ2-1; D uncertain. Trimming shortened V by 0 bases and J by 6 bases, and 12 bases separated the two germline ends. This CDR3 comprises 15 residues. CDR1 is LNHDA, CDR2 SQIVND, per germline (reference sequence). CDR3 bases: TGTGCCAGTAGTATAGATCTGGGCAGTACCAATGAGCAGTTCTTC. Amino acids: CASSIDLGSTNEQFF.

The V call is TRBV5-4, the J call TRBJ2-7, with 10 positions matching TRBD2. Germline CDR1 is SGHNT and CDR2 is YYREEE (reference sequence). CDR3 length: 16 residues. Trimming took 0 bases from V and 1 from J; bases not matched to a gene: 4. This CDR3 reads CASSLGVAGGSYEQYF. The DNA of the CDR3 is TGTGCCAGCAGCTTGGGGGTAGCGGGGGGATCCTACGAGCAGTACTTC.

The chain joins TRBV7-8 to TRBJ2-7; 10 bases are a match to TRBD1. In germline, CDR1 is SGHVS, CDR2 FQNEAQ. After removal of 4 bases from V and 4 bases from J, the junction contained 7 bases not matched to a gene. The CDR3 is made up of 15 amino acids. In DNA form, the CDR3 reads TGTGCCAGCAGCTACCCGGGACAGGGGCTATACGAGCAGTACTTC. Translation gives CASSYPGQGLYEQYF.

The chain recombines TRBV29-1 with TRBJ2-5; 9 positions agree with TRBD1. Per the germline V gene, CDR1 is SQVTM and CDR2 is ANQGSEA. This CDR3 has 15 amino acids. V dropped 6 bases and J dropped 5; count of bases not matched to a gene: 13. The CDR3 DNA reads as TGCAGCGTGGTTAAACCGGGACAGGGTATGGAGACCCAGTACTTC. Translation: CSVVKPGQGMETQYF.

The genes are TRBV7-9 and TRBJ2-7; D possibly corresponds to TRBD2 (6 bases). Trimming cost V 2 bases and J 2 bases, with 13 bases left between them. Looked up from germline, CDR1 is SEHNR and CDR2 is FQNEAQ (reference sequence). The CDR3 runs 15 residues. CDR3 loop: CASSLPGGATYEQYF. Here the CDR3 DNA reads TGTGCCAGCAGCTTACCGGGCGGGGCGACCTACGAGCAGTACTTC.

The chain has TRBV7-2 and TRBJ2-3; D is possibly TRBD1 (5 bases). The V and J ends lost 1 base and 1 base respectively, with 6 bases between them. CDR1 and CDR2 (germline): SGHTA, FQGNSA. The CDR3 loop spans 14 amino acids. The CDR3 nucleotides are TGTGCCAGCAGCTTAGTGACAGGCACAGATACGCAGTATTTT. It yields the protein CASSLVTGTDTQYF.

The chain couples TRBV18 to TRBJ2-7; D unresolved. Trimming took 2 bases from V and 1 from J, leaving 9 bases between them. Germline V CDR1 and CDR2: KGHSH, LQKENI. This CDR3 is 14 amino acids long. In DNA, the CDR3 is TGTGCCAGCTCACCAAGAAGAGAGTCCTACGAGCAGTACTTC. Translating it yields CASSPRRESYEQYF. The full variable domain, in which reference TRBV18 and TRBJ2-7 provide the parts outside the CDR3, is NAGVMQNPRHLVRRRGQEARLRCSPMKGHSHVYWYRQLPEEGLKFMVYLQKENIIDESGMPKERFSAEFPKEGPSILRIQQVVRGDSAAYFCASSPRRESYEQYFGPGTRLTVT.

A remark on this clone: The junction departs from germline at one end; a sequencing error may be responsible. The chain joins TRBV7-9 to TRBJ2-7; 9 bases map to TRBD1. The CDR3 extends over 15 amino acids. Germline V gives CDR1 SEHNR, CDR2 FQNEAQ (reference sequence). The CDR3 region is CASSLGGTGSSEQYF. The CDR3 coding sequence is TGTGCCAGCAGCTTAGGAGGGACAGGGTCCTCCGAGCAGTACTTC. The full variable domain, in which reference TRBV7-9 and TRBJ2-7 provide the parts outside the CDR3, is DTGVSQNPRHKITKRGQNVTFRCDPISEHNRLYWYRQTLGQGPEFLTYFQNEAQLEKSRLLSDRFSAERPKGSFSTLEIQRTEQGDSAMYLCASSLGGTGSSEQYFGPGTRLTVT.

This clone was recorded only once. The rearrangement joins TRBV2 to TRBJ2-7; 7 nucleotides align to TRBD1. Germline V gene lookup returns CDR1 SNHLY and CDR2 FYNNEI. This CDR3 is 16 amino acids long. The J segment lost 4 bases and the V segment lost 0 bases, leaving 9 bases of the junction unmatched. The CDR3 sequence: CASSEAPGQLGYEQYF. As DNA, the CDR3 is TGTGCCAGCAGTGAAGCGCCGGGACAGCTGGGATACGAGCAGTACTTC.

The chain has TRBV27 and TRBJ1-5, with D perhaps matching TRBD1 (5 bases). CDR1 and CDR2 (germline): MNHEY, SMNVEV (reference sequence). V shed 3 bases and J shed 5 bases, with 8 bases lying between them. The CDR3 has 13 amino acids. The CDR3 bases are TGTGCCAGCAGTTTGGGACTTTATCAGCCCCAGCATTTT. Translating it yields CASSLGLYQPQHF.

This rearrangement joins TRBV19 to TRBJ1-2, with D unclear. The CDR3 runs 11 residues. Germline V lookup: CDR1 LNHDA, CDR2 SQIVND (reference sequence). V shed 10 bases and J shed 10 bases, with 16 bases lying between them. The CDR3 DNA reads TGTGCCACCCAAGAGTGGGGAGTCTACACCTTC. Protein sequence: CATQEWGVYTF.

This chain links TRBV13 with TRBJ2-3; D perhaps matches TRBD2 (7 bases). The CDR3 consists of 17 residues. V lost 0 bases to trimming and J lost 6 bases, with 19 bases between them. Germline V gene data show CDR1 as PRHDT and CDR2 as FYEKMQ (reference sequence). The CDR3 nucleotides read TGTGCCAGCAGCTTAGGCCTGATAGGGGGGGCCTCGGATACGCAGTATTTT. It translates to CASSLGLIGGASDTQYF.

The rearrangement uses TRBV29-1 and TRBJ1-6; TRBD1 might be the D (5 bases). V lost 6 bases and J 8 bases, leaving 17 bases between the germline ends. CDR3 size: 14 residues. Germline CDR1 reads SQVTM; CDR2 reads ANQGSEA. The CDR3 sequence: CSVQDGGKYSPLHF. DNA for the CDR3: TGCAGCGTACAGGACGGGGGGAAATATTCACCCCTCCACTTT.

This chain links TRBV7-3 with TRBJ2-3; TRBD2 agrees at 8 bases. There are 15 residues in the CDR3. The J segment lost 4 bases and the V segment lost 1 base, leaving 4 bases of the junction unmatched. Germline V lookup: CDR1 SGHTA, CDR2 FQGTGA. The CDR3 DNA reads as TGTGCCAGCAGCTTAATCGGGGGGGTCCCAGATACGCAGTATTTT. Its protein product is CASSLIGGVPDTQYF. Using reference TRBV7-3 and TRBJ2-3 for the parts outside the CDR3, the full variable domain is GAGVSQTPSNKVTEKGKYVELRCDPISGHTALYWYRQSLGQGPEFLIYFQGTGAADDSGLPNDRFFAVRPEGSVSTLKIQRTERGDSAVYLCASSLIGGVPDTQYFGPGTRLTVL.

In its sample, this clone was seen a few times. The rearrangement links TRBV30 to TRBJ1-1; D ambiguous. Trimming stripped 5 bases from V and 2 bases from J, with 6 bases between. The CDR3 is 11 residues long. The germline CDR1 and CDR2 sequences are GTSNPN and SVGIG (reference sequence). CDR3 residues: CAWVPNTEAFF. CDR3 bases: TGTGCCTGGGTCCCTAACACTGAAGCTTTCTTT.

The chain has TRBV10-3 and TRBJ1-1, with D perhaps TRBD1 (6 bases). There are 14 residues in the CDR3. V was pared by 3 bases and J by 1 base, with 9 bases between. Germline CDR1 and CDR2: ENHRY and SYGVKD. CDR3 amino acids: CAISDTDRNTEAFF. DNA of the CDR3: TGTGCCATCAGTGATACGGACAGGAACACTGAAGCTTTCTTT.

The rearrangement joins TRBV27 to TRBJ2-7; weak D call: TRBD2 (5 bases). Between the trimmed V and J ends, which lost 2 bases and 0 bases, there was a span of 11 bases. The V gene's germline CDR1 is MNHEY and CDR2 SMNVEV (reference sequence). The CDR3 runs 15 residues. CDR3 bases: TGTGCCAGCAGTTTAGGACGGAGGAGCTCCTACGAGCAGTACTTC. It yields the protein CASSLGRRSSYEQYF.

This clone was recorded only once. The V and J genes are TRBV7-2 and TRBJ1-2; 9 bases match TRBD1. The J segment lost 10 bases and the V segment lost 3 bases, leaving 6 bases of the junction unmatched. CDR1 is SGHTA, CDR2 FQGNSA, per germline. The CDR3 is 13 residues long. CDR3 region: CASSFGTGRDYTF. The CDR3 DNA is TGTGCCAGCAGCTTTGGGACAGGGAGGGACTACACCTTC.

In the case of this clone: Mismatch with germline at one junction end may stem from a read error. This chain connects TRBV4-1 to TRBJ2-3, with 10 positions matching TRBD2. This CDR3 contains 16 residues. Germline CDR1 is MGHRA and CDR2 is YSYEKL. CDR3 nucleotides: TGCGCCAGCAGCCAAGCCCGGACTAGCGGCACAAATACGCAGTATTTT. The encoded protein is CASSQARTSGTNTQYF.

The chain employs TRBV11-2 and TRBJ2-1; D is ambiguous. Per germline, CDR1 SGHAT and CDR2 FQNNGV. The CDR3 contains 11 residues. V was pared by 4 bases and J by 10 bases, with 8 bases between. CDR3 sequence: CASSSAGEQFF. In DNA, the CDR3 is TGTGCCAGCAGCTCCGCTGGCGAGCAGTTCTTC. The full variable domain, completed using reference TRBV11-2 and TRBJ2-1, is EAGVAQSPRYKIIEKRQSVAFWCNPISGHATLYWYQQILGQGPKLLIQFQNNGVVDDSQLPKDRFSAERLKGVDSTLKIQPAKLEDSAVYLCASSSAGEQFFGPGTRLTVL.

V gene TRBV7-8 combines with J gene TRBJ1-6, with D possibly TRBD1 on 6 matching bases. Between the trimmed V and J ends, which lost 1 base and 11 bases, there was a span of 15 bases. The CDR3 runs 15 residues. Germline CDR1 is SGHVS and CDR2 is FQNEAQ. CDR3: CASSLGWGPETPLHF. The CDR3 DNA is TGTGCCAGCAGCTTAGGGTGGGGGCCGGAGACACCCCTCCACTTT.

The J gene is TRBJ2-7, the V gene TRBV2; D may be TRBD2 (5 bases). Germline V gene sequence: CDR1 SNHLY, CDR2 FYNNEI. Trimming took off 3 bases at V and 2 bases at J, with 14 bases between the two ends. The CDR3 totals 15 residues. In DNA, the CDR3 is TGTGCCAGCAGTGAGGTGGCGGGTGGTCCCTACGAGCAGTACTTC. This gives the protein CASSEVAGGPYEQYF.